One TCR beta chain is described in this entry. The data originate from a study of shared clonotypes between healthy human individuals. In the study overall: The cohort had two women and three men, ages 18 to 49.

The J segment lost 9 bases and the V segment lost 6 bases, leaving 10 bases of the junction unmatched. The germline V gene has CDR1 ENHRY and CDR2 SYGVKD. This CDR3 is 15 amino acids long. The assay ran at deep level. TCRdb's table, derived via immunoSEQ multiplex PCR, lists solely in-frame clones and lacks some. Among roughly 2.5 million clones listed, around 94% were seen once. This chain uses TRBV10-3 with TRBJ2-1; the match to TRBD2 covers 11 bases. Sequenced sample: naive CD4+ T cells sorted from blood. Subset in this sample: CD45RA+ positively selected. The origin of this receptor is a man younger than 35 in good health. CDR3 sequence reads: CAIRRIAGGPGEQFF. In DNA, the CDR3 is TGTGCCATCAGGAGAATAGCGGGAGGGCCGGGTGAGCAGTTCTTC.